The 4 T cell receptor beta chains reported below all come from one sample, sequenced in a study of cytotoxic CD8 clonotypes in ibrutinib-treated CLL. Generated by immunoSEQ multiplex PCR, the TCRdb table keeps only in-frame clones and is missing some. The sample contains a few hundred thousand clones, 70% of which appear only once. The sample consisted of PBMCs, taken after 24 months of ibrutinib treatment. The receptor set was obtained from a human donor with chronic lymphocytic leukemia.

The CDR3 spells CASSLATQLSGNTIYF. The CDR3 DNA follows: TGTGCCAGCAGCTTGGCTACTCAACTCTCTGGAAACACCATATATTTT. The V call is TRBV5-4, the J call TRBJ1-3; D gene uncertain. Trimming removed 0 bases at V and 0 bases at J, with 10 bases between. The CDR3 runs 16 residues. Germline V gene lookup returns CDR1 SGHNT and CDR2 YYREEE (reference sequence).

This chain links TRBV19 with TRBJ2-5, with unresolved D. The CDR3 totals 13 residues. Germline values: CDR1 LNHDA, CDR2 SQIVND (reference sequence). Trimming shortened V by 4 bases and J by 5 bases, and 11 bases separated the two germline ends. The CDR3 DNA follows: TGTGCCAGTAGTACCGGCATATGGGAGACCCAGTACTTC. Encoded protein: CASSTGIWETQYF.

The J gene is TRBJ2-5, the V gene TRBV28; D possibly corresponds to TRBD2 (6 bases). The V end lost 7 bases, the J end lost 2 bases, and 14 bases lay between the germline ends. Germline V CDR1 and CDR2: MDHEN, SYDVKM. The CDR3 spans 14 residues. The CDR3 loop reads CASIDSGSQETQYF. The CDR3, as DNA: TGTGCCAGCATTGATAGCGGAAGTCAAGAGACCCAGTACTTC.

The gene calls are TRBV4-3 and TRBJ2-1; D unclear. Germline V gives CDR1 LGHNA, CDR2 YSLEER. The V end lost 0 bases, the J end lost 7 bases, and 19 bases lay between the germline ends. The CDR3 sequence is 17 residues long. This CDR3 reads CASSQDVLSTTSNEQFF. CDR3 bases: TGCGCCAGCAGCCAAGACGTCCTCTCAACGACCTCAAATGAGCAGTTCTTC.